The rows below give T cell receptor beta chains drawn from one sample of a study of CD8 T cells in ankylosing spondylitis. One entry per CDR3 protein, called by TCRdb with MiXCR from the 5' RACE reads. The profile shows 200,000 or so distinct CDR3 sequences, approximately 12% of them singletons. The sequenced sample was blood, either unsorted or a sorted T cell fraction (not recorded which). Source of these receptors: a female donor with ankylosing spondylitis or in good health (not recorded which). Each CDR3 is given with its conserved first and last residue. The D gene is left open where the match is weak. Size is omitted from some rows. Given values are once, few, many or a class for expanded clones.

D gene: -; V gene: TRBV24-1; clone size: many; J gene: TRBJ2-1; CDR3 DNA: TGTGCCACCGGGGGTACGGGACCGGGGGATGAGCAGTTCTTC; CDR3 protein: CATGGTGPGDEQFF
D gene: TRBD1; V gene: TRBV19; clone size: -; J gene: TRBJ2-1; CDR3 DNA: TGTGCCAGTAGTGGACAGGCATACAATGAGCAGTTCTTC; CDR3 protein: CASSGQAYNEQFF
D gene: -; V gene: TRBV20-1; clone size: -; J gene: TRBJ1-5; CDR3 DNA: TGCAGTGCTAGAGAGGGGGCCGAGAATCAGCCCCAGCATTTT; CDR3 protein: CSAREGAENQPQHF
D gene: TRBD2; V gene: TRBV9; clone size: many; J gene: TRBJ2-1; CDR3 DNA: TGTGCCAGCAGCGTGCAGACTAGCGAATACAATGAGCAGTTCTTC; CDR3 protein: CASSVQTSEYNEQFF
D gene: -; V gene: TRBV5-1; clone size: many; J gene: TRBJ1-1; CDR3 DNA: TGCGCCAGCAGCTTGGCCGGGACGGGAACTGAAGCTTTCTTT; CDR3 protein: CASSLAGTGTEAFF
D gene: -; V gene: TRBV7-2; clone size: many; J gene: TRBJ1-5; CDR3 DNA: TGTGCCAGCAGCTTAGCCTCAGGGAACAATCAGCCCCAGCATTTT; CDR3 protein: CASSLASGNNQPQHF
D gene: -; V gene: TRBV20-1; clone size: -; J gene: TRBJ2-5; CDR3 DNA: TGCAGTGCTGGGATGGTAGAGACCCAGTACTTC; CDR3 protein: CSAGMVETQYF
D gene: TRBD1; V gene: TRBV29-1; clone size: many; J gene: TRBJ1-1; CDR3 DNA: TGCAGCGTTGAACGGGACAGATACACTGAAGCTTTCTTT; CDR3 protein: CSVERDRYTEAFF
D gene: -; V gene: TRBV5-5; clone size: many; J gene: TRBJ1-1; CDR3 DNA: TGTGCCAGCAGCTGGGACCGCCTGAACACTGAAGCTTTCTTT; CDR3 protein: CASSWDRLNTEAFF
D gene: TRBD1; V gene: TRBV18; clone size: many; J gene: TRBJ2-3; CDR3 DNA: TGTGCCAGCTCACGTGGACAGGGGGCGATTGATACGCAGTATTTT; CDR3 protein: CASSRGQGAIDTQYF
D gene: -; V gene: TRBV30; clone size: -; J gene: TRBJ2-6; CDR3 DNA: TGTGCCTGGCTTCATGTCGAGCGGGGGGCCAACGTCCTGACTTTC; CDR3 protein: CAWLHVERGANVLTF
D gene: -; V gene: TRBV5-1; clone size: many; J gene: TRBJ2-1; CDR3 DNA: TGCGCCAGCAGCGGCATGACGAATGAGCAGTTCTTC; CDR3 protein: CASSGMTNEQFF
D gene: TRBD1; V gene: TRBV5-1; clone size: -; J gene: TRBJ2-1; CDR3 DNA: TGCGCCAGCAGCTTTTTAAACAGGGGATCCTACAATGAGCAGTTCTTC; CDR3 protein: CASSFLNRGSYNEQFF
D gene: -; V gene: TRBV12-3/TRBV12-4; clone size: many; J gene: TRBJ2-2; CDR3 DNA: TGTGCCAGCAGTTTCGGTTTCCCCGGGGAGCTGTTTTTT; CDR3 protein: CASSFGFPGELFF
D gene: -; V gene: TRBV20-1; clone size: few; J gene: TRBJ2-7; CDR3 DNA: TGCAGTGCAAGGGGGGGGAACCCCTACGAGCAGTACTTC; CDR3 protein: CSARGGNPYEQYF
D gene: -; V gene: TRBV5-4; clone size: -; J gene: TRBJ2-5; CDR3 DNA: TGTGCCAGCAGCTTGGTTCGGGGGCAAGAGACCCAGTACTTC; CDR3 protein: CASSLVRGQETQYF
D gene: TRBD2; V gene: TRBV6-1; clone size: many; J gene: TRBJ2-1; CDR3 DNA: TGTGCCAGCAGAAAACTAGCGGGAGGTGGCGATGAGCAGTTCTTC; CDR3 protein: CASRKLAGGGDEQFF
D gene: -; V gene: TRBV5-1; clone size: -; J gene: TRBJ2-2; CDR3 DNA: TGCGCCAGCGCCGAAGGGTCCGGGGAGCTGTTTTTT; CDR3 protein: CASAEGSGELFF
D gene: -; V gene: TRBV20-1; clone size: many; J gene: TRBJ2-5; CDR3 DNA: TGCAGTGCTATTTCGGGCGGGCCGGAGGGGGTAGAGACCCAGTACTTC; CDR3 protein: CSAISGGPEGVETQYF
D gene: TRBD1; V gene: TRBV3-1; clone size: few; J gene: TRBJ2-7; CDR3 DNA: TGTGCCAGCAGCATCCGACAGGGGTCGGAAGAGCAGTACTTC; CDR3 protein: CASSIRQGSEEQYF
D gene: -; V gene: TRBV27; clone size: -; J gene: TRBJ2-3; CDR3 DNA: TGTGCCAGCAGTATACTTGGCACGCGGAATCAGTATACGCAGTATTTT; CDR3 protein: CASSILGTRNQYTQYF
D gene: TRBD2; V gene: TRBV7-6; clone size: -; J gene: TRBJ2-2; CDR3 DNA: TGTGCCACCCCTAGCGGGAGTGCCAACACCGGGGAGCTGTTTTTT; CDR3 protein: CATPSGSANTGELFF
D gene: -; V gene: TRBV12-3/TRBV12-4; clone size: many; J gene: TRBJ1-2; CDR3 DNA: TGTGCCAGCAGTCCCGGACCGGATCCTAACTATGGCTACACCTTC; CDR3 protein: CASSPGPDPNYGYTF
D gene: TRBD1; V gene: TRBV5-1; clone size: many; J gene: TRBJ2-7; CDR3 DNA: TGCGCCAGCAGCTTGGAAACAGGGGAATACGAGCAGTACTTC; CDR3 protein: CASSLETGEYEQYF
D gene: -; V gene: TRBV18; clone size: many; J gene: TRBJ1-1; CDR3 DNA: TGTGCCAGCTCACCGTCAGAGAACACTGAAGCTTTCTTT; CDR3 protein: CASSPSENTEAFF
D gene: -; V gene: TRBV9; clone size: many; J gene: TRBJ1-5; CDR3 DNA: TGTGCCAGCAGTGCAGGGGTAGGTAGCAATCAGCCCCAGCATTTT; CDR3 protein: CASSAGVGSNQPQHF
D gene: -; V gene: TRBV5-1; clone size: -; J gene: TRBJ2-1; CDR3 DNA: TGCGCCAGCAGCTTGGAGGCAGGGGCGTTTAATGAGCAGTTCTTC; CDR3 protein: CASSLEAGAFNEQFF
D gene: -; V gene: TRBV5-1; clone size: many; J gene: TRBJ1-5; CDR3 DNA: TGCGCCAGCAGCCTCAGTCCGGGGGGGCCCCAGCATTTT; CDR3 protein: CASSLSPGGPQHF
D gene: TRBD2; V gene: TRBV6-2/TRBV6-3; clone size: many; J gene: TRBJ2-2; CDR3 DNA: TGTGCCAGCAGTACTAGCGGGAGGGCCTCCGGGGAGCTGTTTTTT; CDR3 protein: CASSTSGRASGELFF